The 19 T cell receptor beta chains below were found in one sample sequenced in a study of T cells in Graves' hyperthyroidism and ophthalmopathy. TCR beta CDR3 sequences were amplified from RNA transcripts. A set of HTBI primers served as the primers for a first-round RT-PCR of the TCR CDR3. One entry per CDR3 protein results from TCRdb running MiXCR on the multiplex PCR reads. The data contain roughly 290,000 distinct CDR3 sequences, approximately 15% of them singletons. Specimen: blood. The origin of the receptors is a woman aged 60-75 years with Graves' ophthalmopathy.

This clonotype has a count of ten or more. This sequence joins TRBV2 and TRBJ1-2; 9 nucleotides match TRBD1. The CDR3 has 14 amino acids. V lost 5 bases, J lost 7 bases, and 8 bases stayed unmatched. Germline loops: CDR1 SNHLY, CDR2 FYNNEI. CDR3 bases: TGTGCCAGCAGTTACGCCACAGGGGGCCGTGGCTACACCTTC. Translation: CASSYATGGRGYTF.

This clonotype was recorded many times. This sequence joins TRBV6-1 and TRBJ2-7; 8 positions agree with TRBD1. V trimming: 7 bases; J trimming: 4 bases; junction bases outside the gene matches: 12. The CDR3 is 15 residues long. The V gene's germline CDR1 is MNHNS and CDR2 SASEGT. The CDR3 loop is CASTSSAGGYYEQYF. In nucleotides, the CDR3 is TGTGCCAGCACCTCGAGTGCAGGGGGCTATTACGAGCAGTACTTC.

This clonotype has ten or more counts. The chain carries TRBV7-2 and TRBJ1-2, with TRBD1 as a possible D gene (6 bases). The CDR3 is 13 residues long. Deletions cut 4 bases from V and 8 bases from J, with 14 bases between. In germline, CDR1 is SGHTA, CDR2 FQGNSA. The CDR3 DNA sequence: TGTGCCAGCAGCTCACCCTTAGGGGGGGGCTACACCTTC. Its protein product is CASSSPLGGGYTF. Full variable domain (rest looked up from reference TRBV7-2 and TRBJ1-2): GAGVSQSPSNKVTEKGKDVELRCDPISGHTALYWYRQSLGQGLEFLIYFQGNSAPDKSGLPSDRFSAERTGGSVSTLTIQRTQQEDSAVYLCASSSPLGGGYTFGSGTRLTVV.

V usage is TRBV20-1 and J usage is TRBJ2-4; TRBD2 agrees at 12 bases. The V and J ends lost 2 bases and 5 bases, in that order; junction bases with no gene match: 4. This CDR3 comprises 15 residues. Germline CDR1 and CDR2: DFQATT and SNEGSKA (reference sequence). CDR3: CSARLAGGGENIQYF. DNA for the CDR3: TGCAGTGCTAGACTAGCGGGAGGGGGGGAAAACATTCAGTACTTC.

This clonotype occurred a few times. This rearrangement joins TRBV6-2 or TRBV6-3 to TRBJ2-2; 7 nucleotides agree with TRBD1. From germline, CDR1 is MNHEY and CDR2 SVGEGT. V gave up 7 bases and J gave up 6 bases; unmatched junction bases: 5. The CDR3 extends over 13 amino acids. The CDR3: CASTIRGPGELFF. The CDR3 DNA follows: TGTGCCAGCACCATAAGGGGGCCCGGGGAGCTGTTTTTT.

The CDR3 here is CAWSGGSGANVLTF. The CDR3, as DNA: TGTGCCTGGAGTGGGGGATCTGGGGCCAACGTCCTGACTTTC. The V and J genes are TRBV30 and TRBJ2-6, with D uncertain. This CDR3 has 14 amino acids. Looked up from germline, CDR1 is GTSNPN and CDR2 is SVGIG (reference sequence). V was clipped by 1 base and J by 1 base, with 5 bases between them.

Turning to this clonotype: Mismatch with germline at one junction end may stem from a read error. The rearrangement uses TRBV6-1 and TRBJ2-1; D is unclear. Germline-derived CDR1 and CDR2 are MNHNS and SASEGT. CDR3 length: 14 amino acids. DNA for the CDR3: TGTGCCAGCAGTGAATATCAGCACTACGATGAGCAGTTCTTC. Translated: CASSEYQHYDEQFF.

In its sample, this clonotype was seen many times. The J gene is TRBJ1-1, the V gene TRBV2; 11 bases align to TRBD1. Germline V CDR1 and CDR2: SNHLY, FYNNEI. The CDR3 covers 15 residues. V lost 6 bases, J lost 6 bases, and 9 bases stayed unmatched. The CDR3 bases are TGTGCCAGCAGACCCGGACAGGGGGCGAGGTCTGAAGCTTTCTTT. Protein sequence: CASRPGQGARSEAFF.

At least ten counts were recorded for this clonotype. The chain employs TRBV3-1 and TRBJ2-5; possibly TRBD1 or TRBD2 for D (5 bases each). The ends were cut back, 3 bases at V and 1 base at J, with 9 bases in the middle. Germline V gene sequence: CDR1 LGHDT, CDR2 YNNKEL (reference sequence). There are 14 residues in the CDR3. Here the CDR3 reads CASSQWGSQETQYF. The CDR3 nucleotides are TGTGCCAGCAGCCAGTGGGGGTCCCAAGAGACCCAGTACTTC.

This clonotype was observed many times. V gene TRBV11-3 combines with J gene TRBJ2-3, with D possibly TRBD2 on 5 matching bases. Germline assignment: CDR1 SGHNT and CDR2 YENEEA. This CDR3 spans 14 amino acids. V lost 0 bases to trimming and J lost 4 bases, with 8 bases between them. The CDR3 sequence is CASSLDPGSDTQYF. Here the CDR3 DNA reads TGTGCCAGCAGCTTAGACCCGGGGTCAGATACGCAGTATTTT.

There are many counts of this clonotype. The DNA of the CDR3 is TGTGCCAGCAGCCAGACGCTTGAAGCTTTCTTT. This codes for CASSQTLEAFF. The chain is built from TRBV12-3 or TRBV12-4 and TRBJ1-1; D is unresolved. The length of the CDR3 is 11 residues. Trimming pared 6 bases from V and 7 bases from J, leaving 9 bases between.

This clonotype was seen once. The chain links TRBV19 to TRBJ1-1; weak D call: TRBD1 (5 bases). CDR1 is LNHDA, CDR2 SQIVND, per germline (reference sequence). This CDR3 spans 14 amino acids. Trimming left V 3 bases short and J 6 bases short, with 14 bases between. CDR3 sequence: CASSMFLEGSEAFF. For the CDR3, the DNA is TGTGCCAGTAGTATGTTCCTCGAGGGGTCTGAAGCTTTCTTT. Complete variable domain (other parts from reference TRBV19 and TRBJ1-1): DGGITQSPKYLFRKEGQNVTLSCEQNLNHDAMYWYRQDPGQGLRLIYYSQIVNDFQKGDIAEGYSVSREKKESFPLTVTSAQKNPTAFYLCASSMFLEGSEAFFGQGTRLTVV.

This clonotype showed up just a few times. The V call is TRBV4-1, the J call TRBJ2-3; 11 bases line up with TRBD2. There are 16 residues in the CDR3. With 3 bases clipped from V and 6 bases from J, the junction kept 8 bases outside the gene matches. Germline V gene sequence: CDR1 MGHRA, CDR2 YSYEKL. CDR3 DNA: TGCGCCAGCAGCCAGACGGGACTAGCGGCCCTGGATACGCAGTATTTT. This sequence encodes CASSQTGLAALDTQYF.

This clonotype showed up just a few times. The chain recombines TRBV4-2 with TRBJ1-1; D gene unclear. The CDR3 totals 14 residues. Trimming took off 1 base at V and 1 base at J, with 7 bases between the two ends. Germline CDR1 is LGHNA and CDR2 is YNFKEQ. The CDR3 spells CASSQATANTEAFF. The CDR3 DNA follows: TGTGCCAGCAGCCAAGCAACAGCGAACACTGAAGCTTTCTTT.

This clonotype was recorded at least ten times. The chain joins TRBV3-1 to TRBJ2-1; 7 bases align to TRBD2. The germline gives CDR1 LGHDT, CDR2 YNNKEL (reference sequence). CDR3 length: 14 residues. J gave up 6 bases and V 3 bases, and 5 bases lay outside the gene matches. CDR3 residues: CASSQSGTINEQFF. Here the CDR3 DNA reads TGTGCCAGCAGCCAGTCCGGGACTATCAATGAGCAGTTCTTC.

This clonotype was seen at least ten times. V usage is TRBV7-3 and J usage is TRBJ2-1, with 14 bases aligning to TRBD2. Germline values: CDR1 SGHTA, CDR2 FQGTGA. The length of the CDR3 is 15 residues. With 5 bases clipped from V and 4 bases from J, the junction kept 1 base outside the gene matches. The chain's CDR3 is CASSRTSGRYNEQFF. For the CDR3, the DNA is TGTGCCAGCAGCCGGACTAGCGGGAGGTACAATGAGCAGTTCTTC.

This clonotype was seen repeatedly, ten times or more. The chain recombines TRBV20-1 with TRBJ1-1, with D perhaps matching TRBD1 (5 bases). The V end lost 6 bases, the J end lost 1 base, and 12 bases lay between the germline ends. CDR3 length equals 13 residues. Germline CDR1 DFQATT, CDR2 SNEGSKA (reference sequence). The chain's CDR3 is CSAPSTGNTEAFF. The CDR3 DNA sequence: TGCAGTGCCCCTTCTACAGGGAACACTGAAGCTTTCTTT.

V gene TRBV20-1 combines with J gene TRBJ2-7; D call uncertain. V gave up 0 bases and J gave up 3 bases, with 12 bases separating them. This CDR3 region has 14 residues. Germline CDR1 reads DFQATT; CDR2 reads SNEGSKA (reference sequence). This CDR3 is CSARDTKTGYEQYF. CDR3 coding DNA: TGCAGTGCTAGAGACACGAAAACCGGCTACGAGCAGTACTTC.

This chain joins TRBV10-3 and TRBJ2-7; D possibly corresponds to TRBD1 (7 bases). This CDR3 has 15 amino acids. Germline CDR1 is ENHRY and CDR2 is SYGVKD. V was clipped by 7 bases and J by 0 bases, with 16 bases between them. CDR3 DNA: TGTGCCATCACACCAGGGGGACTGGGCTCCTACGAGCAGTACTTC. Protein sequence: CAITPGGLGSYEQYF.